This T cell receptor (beta chain) is drawn from a study of OX40 agonist ivuxolimab in advanced cancers. Study summary: Patients were treated with intravenous ivuxolimab, dosed at 0.01 to 10 mg/kg and infused every 2 weeks.

Anyone with autoimmune disease history or systemic immunosuppression was excluded. Using immunoSEQ multiplex PCR, the repertoire was profiled, and TCRdb retains in-frame clones only, with some absent. The sample holds 20,000 to 25,000 clones, 65% to 90% seen once. The germline V gene has CDR1 SEHNR and CDR2 FQNEAQ (reference sequence). Trimming removed 2 bases at V and 6 bases at J, with 7 bases between. This CDR3 region has 13 residues. The material sequenced was CD4+ or CD8+ T cells sorted from blood, taken in a trial of the OX40 agonist ivuxolimab. The gene calls are TRBV7-9 and TRBJ2-2; D might be TRBD2 (6 bases). The receptor comes from an adult with an advanced solid tumor such as melanoma, head and neck, liver or kidney cancer. CDR3 loop: CASSLPGAGELFF. CDR3 DNA sequence: TGTGCCAGCAGCTTACCGGGGGCCGGGGAGCTGTTTTTT.